The rows below give T cell receptor beta chains drawn from one sample of a study of T cell changes during pregnancy in multiple sclerosis. The repertoire was sequenced with immunoSEQ multiplex PCR; TCRdb's copy has only in-frame clones and lacks some. The table includes about 39,000 clones, more than 70% detected once. The sequencing used CD8+ T cells from peripheral blood mononuclear cells, collected in the first trimester of pregnancy. The receptors were sampled from a female donor with multiple sclerosis, enrolled in a pregnancy study. Both conserved end residues are part of each CDR3. Size values are once, few and many counts, or a class for expanded clones, and some rows have none.

>TRBV6-5|few
CASSFFTGGTEAFF
>TRBV4-3|.
CASSRYDGGGYNEQFF
>TRBV4-3|.
CASSQDSGGYNEQFF
>TRBV30|.
CAWSLTEFTLHF
>TRBV7-8|.
CASSLARRGLNTEAFF
>TRBV5-4|.
CASSLLASSYNEQFF
>TRBV7-2|.
CASGTPSSYEQYF
>TRBV7-3|.
CASSLTADEQFF
>TRBV20-1|.
CSARRQDEQFF
>TRBV6-5|.
CASSYRGLAPEAFF
>TRBV11-2|.
CASSGGIDTQYF
>TRBV6-5|.
CACQGLAGELFF
>TRBV9|.
CASSAGTGGGQPQHF
>TRBV2|.
CASSEPPDGANYGYTF
>TRBV27|.
CASSLGTGGSNQPQHF
>TRBV6-5|.
CASSYQGLWGEAFF
>TRBV6-5|.
CASSYASGGTDTQYF
>TRBV6-1|.
CASSVLPQGPADTQYF
>TRBV25-1|.
CASSEWRGNSNEQYF
>TRBV5-6|.
CASSLWRTEAFF
>TRBV7-2|.
CASSLGTGLEQYF
>TRBV7-3|.
CASSITGGAVTGELFF
>TRBV7-8|.
CASSLMAGEGNEQFF
>TRBV9|few
CASSPGETNTEAFF
>TRBV9|once
CASSVGTGGNRETQYF
>TRBV5-4|.
CASSLAGYAFF
>TRBV4-3|.
CASSQEGQGGEQYF
>TRBV7-9|.
CASSSTQTGGETQYF
>TRBV6-1|.
CASSTDRGKGQPQHF
>TRBV10-3|.
CAISEPNRGAQSGYTF
>TRBV19|.
CASGIRGSGTEAFF
>TRBV5-4|.
CASSLGPPAWGYTF